This entry features one T cell receptor beta chain sequence. Its antigen is undetermined. Libraries were prepared by immunoSEQ multiplex PCR; TCRdb keeps only in-frame clonotypes and omits some of them. Among more than 250,000 clones listed, roughly 90% were seen once. This record belongs to a study of cytomegalovirus exposure and HLA in healthy donors. Overall study context: A subsequent analysis stated that the 100 to 150 validation repertoires were run on the same platform as the roughly 670 first-cohort repertoires. General study points: Associated with cytomegalovirus, according to the listing, were 150 to 200 TCR beta chains.

The donors formed part of the approximately 130-subject validation cohort, distinct from the approximately 670-subject first cohort. The germline V gene has CDR1 MDHEN and CDR2 SYDVKM. V shed 5 bases and J shed 2 bases, with 16 bases lying between them. CDR3 length equals 16 residues. The TCR originated in a woman aged 30 to 39 in good health and CMV-seropositive. The chain recombines TRBV28 with TRBJ2-1, with D perhaps TRBD2 (5 bases). Sample: PBMCs. The CDR3 bases are TGTGCCAGCAGTAGACCAGCGGAAGACGCCTACAATGAGCAGTTCTTC. Translating it yields CASSRPAEDAYNEQFF. The full variable domain, with the rest looked up from reference TRBV28 and TRBJ2-1, is DVKVTQSSRYLVKRTGEKVFLECVQDMDHENMFWYRQDPGLGLRLIYFSYDVKMKEKGDIPEGYSVSREKKERFSLILESASTNQTSMYLCASSRPAEDAYNEQFFGPGTRLTVL.